The rows below give T cell receptor beta chains drawn from one sample of a study of OX40 agonist ivuxolimab in advanced cancers. The repertoire was sequenced with immunoSEQ multiplex PCR; TCRdb's copy has only in-frame clones and lacks some. The data contain 85,000 to 90,000 clones, 90% to 95% of them singletons. The sequencing used CD4+ or CD8+ T cells sorted from blood, collected in a trial of the OX40 agonist ivuxolimab. The receptors come from an adult with an advanced solid tumor such as melanoma, head and neck, liver or kidney cancer. The CDR3 runs from the conserved cysteine through the conserved F or W. Rows give clone size only sometimes, using once, few, many, or a class for an expanded clone.

V gene: TRBV11-2; J gene: TRBJ1-1; CDR3 length: 12; clone size: -; CDR3 protein: CASSHLATEAFF
V gene: TRBV5-6; J gene: TRBJ2-7; CDR3 length: 13; clone size: -; CDR3 protein: CASSWRGGHEQYF
V gene: TRBV9; J gene: TRBJ2-1; CDR3 length: 16; clone size: -; CDR3 protein: CASSVVGDRKTHEQFF
V gene: TRBV9; J gene: TRBJ2-7; CDR3 length: 13; clone size: -; CDR3 protein: CASRASGSYEQYF
V gene: TRBV1; J gene: TRBJ2-1; CDR3 length: 19; clone size: -; CDR3 protein: CTSSQGLAGDPSSYNEQFF
V gene: TRBV11-3; J gene: TRBJ1-2; CDR3 length: 14; clone size: -; CDR3 protein: CASSLDQRDGGYTF
V gene: TRBV5-1; J gene: TRBJ2-1; CDR3 length: 16; clone size: -; CDR3 protein: CASSLDTGQRYNEQFF
V gene: TRBV7-2; J gene: TRBJ2-1; CDR3 length: 15; clone size: -; CDR3 protein: CASSPLAGVGNEQFF
V gene: TRBV15; J gene: TRBJ1-2; CDR3 length: 17; clone size: -; CDR3 protein: CATSREVIGPSNYGYTF
V gene: TRBV5-8; J gene: TRBJ1-5; CDR3 length: 16; clone size: -; CDR3 protein: CASSWRTGGSTGPQHF
V gene: TRBV19; J gene: TRBJ1-5; CDR3 length: 16; clone size: -; CDR3 protein: CASSSSDRVIDQPQHF
V gene: TRBV5-1; J gene: TRBJ2-5; CDR3 length: 18; clone size: -; CDR3 protein: CASSFQLAGGSEGGSQYF
V gene: TRBV29-1; J gene: TRBJ2-5; CDR3 length: 12; clone size: -; CDR3 protein: CSGGEGQETQYF
V gene: TRBV9; J gene: TRBJ2-4; CDR3 length: 15; clone size: few; CDR3 protein: CASSAVLGAKNIQYF
V gene: TRBV5-1; J gene: TRBJ2-7; CDR3 length: 12; clone size: -; CDR3 protein: CASSPGQGEPYF
V gene: TRBV6-5; J gene: TRBJ1-2; CDR3 length: 13; clone size: -; CDR3 protein: CASSYSRVSGYTF
V gene: TRBV6-5; J gene: TRBJ1-5; CDR3 length: 14; clone size: -; CDR3 protein: CASSSEYSNQPQHF
V gene: TRBV2; J gene: TRBJ1-3; CDR3 length: 15; clone size: -; CDR3 protein: CASSFNRGSGNTIYF
V gene: TRBV30; J gene: TRBJ2-7; CDR3 length: 15; clone size: -; CDR3 protein: CAWSIPRTGFYEQYF
V gene: TRBV7-2; J gene: TRBJ2-7; CDR3 length: 14; clone size: few; CDR3 protein: CASTMARSSYEQYF
V gene: TRBV6-6; J gene: TRBJ2-3; CDR3 length: 16; clone size: -; CDR3 protein: CASRGSGRGGTDTQYF
V gene: TRBV19; J gene: TRBJ2-3; CDR3 length: 15; clone size: -; CDR3 protein: CASRDSWFSTDTQYF
V gene: TRBV9; J gene: TRBJ1-3; CDR3 length: 14; clone size: few; CDR3 protein: CASSVEGSGNTIYF
V gene: TRBV5-4; J gene: TRBJ2-5; CDR3 length: 14; clone size: once; CDR3 protein: CASSFPGNKETQYF
V gene: TRBV11-2; J gene: TRBJ2-5; CDR3 length: 17; clone size: -; CDR3 protein: CASSSLPGLASQETQYF
V gene: TRBV5-1; J gene: TRBJ1-1; CDR3 length: 15; clone size: -; CDR3 protein: CASSWGDRGNTEAFF
V gene: TRBV6-5; J gene: TRBJ2-5; CDR3 length: 12; clone size: -; CDR3 protein: CASVSGSETQYF
V gene: TRBV11-2; J gene: TRBJ2-1; CDR3 length: 17; clone size: -; CDR3 protein: CASSLIRTTSSYNEQFF
V gene: TRBV19; J gene: TRBJ2-3; CDR3 length: 15; clone size: -; CDR3 protein: CASRYSQISTDTQYF
V gene: TRBV9; J gene: TRBJ2-2; CDR3 length: 15; clone size: -; CDR3 protein: CASSVGPLPTGELFF
V gene: TRBV7-2; J gene: TRBJ2-5; CDR3 length: 13; clone size: -; CDR3 protein: CASSLTGGTEQYF
V gene: TRBV4-1; J gene: TRBJ1-3; CDR3 length: 16; clone size: -; CDR3 protein: CASSQDHQGPGNTIYF
V gene: TRBV10-2; J gene: TRBJ1-1; CDR3 length: 14; clone size: -; CDR3 protein: CASSEFRGNTEAFF
V gene: TRBV6-5; J gene: TRBJ1-2; CDR3 length: 13; clone size: -; CDR3 protein: CASSEQKGGGYTF
V gene: TRBV30; J gene: TRBJ2-6; CDR3 length: 14; clone size: -; CDR3 protein: CAWGGFAGANVLTF
V gene: TRBV18; J gene: TRBJ1-2; CDR3 length: 17; clone size: -; CDR3 protein: CASSRGREQGARDGYTF
V gene: TRBV15; J gene: TRBJ1-5; CDR3 length: 14; clone size: -; CDR3 protein: CATEQEPSNQPQHF
V gene: TRBV9; J gene: TRBJ2-1; CDR3 length: 17; clone size: -; CDR3 protein: CASSARGGLSSYNEQFF
V gene: TRBV4-2; J gene: TRBJ2-5; CDR3 length: 13; clone size: once; CDR3 protein: CASSQGVKETQYF
V gene: TRBV9; J gene: TRBJ1-2; CDR3 length: 13; clone size: -; CDR3 protein: CASSDGTNYGYTF
V gene: TRBV2; J gene: TRBJ2-1; CDR3 length: 13; clone size: -; CDR3 protein: CASSSGPDNEQFF
V gene: TRBV7-2; J gene: TRBJ2-2; CDR3 length: 13; clone size: -; CDR3 protein: CASRKGGAGELFF
V gene: TRBV9; J gene: TRBJ2-2; CDR3 length: 15; clone size: -; CDR3 protein: CASSEGQDGAGELFF
V gene: TRBV14; J gene: TRBJ2-5; CDR3 length: 15; clone size: -; CDR3 protein: CASSQVSAGGETQYF
V gene: TRBV9; J gene: TRBJ2-3; CDR3 length: 22; clone size: -; CDR3 protein: CASSASRAGGLVRRHQTDTQYF
V gene: TRBV19; J gene: TRBJ2-5; CDR3 length: 15; clone size: -; CDR3 protein: CASSVLAGGGETQYF
V gene: TRBV6-5; J gene: TRBJ2-1; CDR3 length: 16; clone size: -; CDR3 protein: CASSYSLAGSYNEQFF
V gene: TRBV15; J gene: TRBJ2-3; CDR3 length: 18; clone size: -; CDR3 protein: CATSRDPIGQGNTDTQYF
V gene: TRBV19; J gene: TRBJ1-1; CDR3 length: 12; clone size: -; CDR3 protein: CAGGTGFTEAFF
V gene: TRBV12-2; J gene: TRBJ1-1; CDR3 length: 18; clone size: -; CDR3 protein: CASRVDPGRGAGGTEAFF
V gene: TRBV11-2; J gene: TRBJ2-7; CDR3 length: 13; clone size: -; CDR3 protein: CASSSDPSGEQYF
V gene: TRBV4-2; J gene: TRBJ2-1; CDR3 length: 13; clone size: -; CDR3 protein: CASSQDQRTEQFF
V gene: TRBV2; J gene: TRBJ1-4; CDR3 length: 14; clone size: -; CDR3 protein: CASSIQGTNEKLFF